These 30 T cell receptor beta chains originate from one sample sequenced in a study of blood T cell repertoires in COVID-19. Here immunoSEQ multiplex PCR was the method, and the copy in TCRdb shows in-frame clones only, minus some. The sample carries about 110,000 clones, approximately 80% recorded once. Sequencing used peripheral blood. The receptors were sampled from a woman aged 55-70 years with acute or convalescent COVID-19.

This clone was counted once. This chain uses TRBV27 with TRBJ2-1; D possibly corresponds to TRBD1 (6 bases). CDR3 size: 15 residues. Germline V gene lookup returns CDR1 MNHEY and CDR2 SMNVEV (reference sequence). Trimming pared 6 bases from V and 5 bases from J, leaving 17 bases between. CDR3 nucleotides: TGTGCCAGCAGGCCCCACTCCGGGACAAACAATGAGCAGTTCTTC. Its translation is CASRPHSGTNNEQFF.

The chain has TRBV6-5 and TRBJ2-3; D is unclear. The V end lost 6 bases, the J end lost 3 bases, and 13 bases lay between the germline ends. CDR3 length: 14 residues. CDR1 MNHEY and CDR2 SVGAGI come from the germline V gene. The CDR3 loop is CASSSSSRTDTQYF. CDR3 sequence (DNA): TGTGCCAGCAGCTCCTCTTCGAGGACAGATACGCAGTATTTT.

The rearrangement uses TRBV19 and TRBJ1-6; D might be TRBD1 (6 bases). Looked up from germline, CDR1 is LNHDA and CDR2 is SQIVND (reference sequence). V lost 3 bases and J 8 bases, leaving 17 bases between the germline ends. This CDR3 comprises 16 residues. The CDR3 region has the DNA TGTGCCAGTAGTATTTCCCAGGGGCAGTTTTATTCACCCCTCCACTTT. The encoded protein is CASSISQGQFYSPLHF.

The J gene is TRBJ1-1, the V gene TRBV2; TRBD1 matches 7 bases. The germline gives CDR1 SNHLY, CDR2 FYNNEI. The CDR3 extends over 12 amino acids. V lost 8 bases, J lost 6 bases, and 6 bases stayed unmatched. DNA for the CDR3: TGTGCCAGCCTACAGGGGACGCCTGAAGCTTTCTTT. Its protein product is CASLQGTPEAFF.

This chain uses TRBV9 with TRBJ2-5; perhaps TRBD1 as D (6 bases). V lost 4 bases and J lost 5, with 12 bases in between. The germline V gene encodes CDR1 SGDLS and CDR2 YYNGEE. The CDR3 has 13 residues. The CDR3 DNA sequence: TGTGCCAGCAGCTTTCGGACAGAGGAGACCCAGTACTTC. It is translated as CASSFRTEETQYF.

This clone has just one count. The CDR3 coding sequence is TGTGCCAGCAGCGCCCTTGGGACAGGGGTCGACGAGCAGTACTTC. Protein sequence: CASSALGTGVDEQYF. V gene TRBV9 combines with J gene TRBJ2-7; TRBD1 matches 10 bases. V lost 3 bases, J lost 5 bases, and 8 bases stayed unmatched. CDR3 length: 15 residues. Germline values: CDR1 SGDLS, CDR2 YYNGEE.

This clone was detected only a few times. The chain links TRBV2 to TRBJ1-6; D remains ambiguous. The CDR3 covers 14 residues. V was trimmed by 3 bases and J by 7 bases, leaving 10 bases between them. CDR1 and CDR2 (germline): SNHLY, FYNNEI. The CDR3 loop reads CASSDHNLNSPLHF. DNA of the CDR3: TGTGCCAGCAGTGACCACAATCTCAATTCACCCCTCCACTTT. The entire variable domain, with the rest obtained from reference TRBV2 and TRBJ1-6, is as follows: EPEVTQTPSHQVTQMGQEVILRCVPISNHLYFYWYRQILGQKVEFLVSFYNNEISEKSEIFDDQFSVERPDGSNFTLKIRSTKLEDSAMYFCASSDHNLNSPLHFGNGTRLTVT.

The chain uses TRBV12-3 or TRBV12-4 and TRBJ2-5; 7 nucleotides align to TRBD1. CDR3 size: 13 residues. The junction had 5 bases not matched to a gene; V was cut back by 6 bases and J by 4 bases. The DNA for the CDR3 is TGTGCCAGCAGGCTGACAGGGCGAGAGACCCAGTACTTC. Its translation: CASRLTGRETQYF.

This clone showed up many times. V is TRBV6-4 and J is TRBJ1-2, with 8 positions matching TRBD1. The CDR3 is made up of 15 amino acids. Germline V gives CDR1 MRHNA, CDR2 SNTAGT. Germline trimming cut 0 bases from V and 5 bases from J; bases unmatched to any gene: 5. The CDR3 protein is CASSDSGQGMYGYTF. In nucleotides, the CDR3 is TGTGCCAGCAGTGACTCAGGACAGGGCATGTATGGCTACACCTTC.

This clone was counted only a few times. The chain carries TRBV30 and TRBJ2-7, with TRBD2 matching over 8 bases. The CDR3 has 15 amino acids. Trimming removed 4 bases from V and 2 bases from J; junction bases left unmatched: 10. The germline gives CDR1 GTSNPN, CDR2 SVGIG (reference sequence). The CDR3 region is CAWNFPAGGTYEQYF. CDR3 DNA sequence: TGTGCCTGGAACTTCCCCGCGGGGGGTACCTACGAGCAGTACTTC.

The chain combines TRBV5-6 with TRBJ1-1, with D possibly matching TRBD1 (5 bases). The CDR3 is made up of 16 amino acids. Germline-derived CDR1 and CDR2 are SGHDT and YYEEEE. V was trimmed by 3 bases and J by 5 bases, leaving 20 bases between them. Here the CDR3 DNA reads TGTGCCAGCAGCTCGAGCTTTATTGGGGGGTGGACTGAAGCTTTCTTT. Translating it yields CASSSSFIGGWTEAFF.

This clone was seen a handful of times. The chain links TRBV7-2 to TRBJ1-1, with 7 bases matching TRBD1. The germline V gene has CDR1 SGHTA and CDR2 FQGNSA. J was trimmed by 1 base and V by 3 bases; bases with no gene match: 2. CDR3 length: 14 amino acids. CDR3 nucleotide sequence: TGTGCCAGCAGCTTCCAGGGGGGGAACACTGAAGCTTTCTTT. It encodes CASSFQGGNTEAFF. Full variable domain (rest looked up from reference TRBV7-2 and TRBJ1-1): GAGVSQSPSNKVTEKGKDVELRCDPISGHTALYWYRQSLGQGLEFLIYFQGNSAPDKSGLPSDRFSAERTGGSVSTLTIQRTQQEDSAVYLCASSFQGGNTEAFFGQGTRLTVV.

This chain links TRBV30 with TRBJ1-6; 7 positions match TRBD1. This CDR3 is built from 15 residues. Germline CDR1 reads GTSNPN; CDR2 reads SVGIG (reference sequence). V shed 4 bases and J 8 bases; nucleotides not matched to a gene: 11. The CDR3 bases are TGTGCCTGGAACGAGGGGGCCGCTGGGGATTCACCCCTCCACTTT. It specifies CAWNEGAAGDSPLHF.

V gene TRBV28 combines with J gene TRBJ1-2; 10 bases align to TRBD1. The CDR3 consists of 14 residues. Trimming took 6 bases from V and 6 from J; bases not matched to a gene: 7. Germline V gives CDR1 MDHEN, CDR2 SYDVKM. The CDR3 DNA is TGTGCCAGCAGACCACCTGGACAGGGGGATGGCTACACCTTC. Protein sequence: CASRPPGQGDGYTF.

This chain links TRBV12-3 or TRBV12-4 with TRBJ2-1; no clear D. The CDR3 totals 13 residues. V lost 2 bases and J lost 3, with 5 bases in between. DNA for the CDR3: TGTGCCAGCAGTTTACGGGTCTACAATGAGCAGTTCTTC. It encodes CASSLRVYNEQFF.

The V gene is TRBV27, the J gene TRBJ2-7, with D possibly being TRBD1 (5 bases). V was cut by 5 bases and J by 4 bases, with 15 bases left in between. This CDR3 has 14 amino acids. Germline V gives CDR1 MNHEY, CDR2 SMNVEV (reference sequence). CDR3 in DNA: TGTGCCAGCAGTCCCAGGATAGGGGCATACGAGCAGTACTTC. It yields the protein CASSPRIGAYEQYF.

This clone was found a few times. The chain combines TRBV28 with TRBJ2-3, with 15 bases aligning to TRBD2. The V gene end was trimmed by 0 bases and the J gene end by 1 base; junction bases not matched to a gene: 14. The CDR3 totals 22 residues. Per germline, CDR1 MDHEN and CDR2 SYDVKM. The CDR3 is CASSLWGVGLAGGLEGTDTQYF. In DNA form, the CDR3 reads TGTGCCAGCAGTTTATGGGGTGTGGGACTAGCGGGGGGACTTGAGGGCACAGATACGCAGTATTTT.

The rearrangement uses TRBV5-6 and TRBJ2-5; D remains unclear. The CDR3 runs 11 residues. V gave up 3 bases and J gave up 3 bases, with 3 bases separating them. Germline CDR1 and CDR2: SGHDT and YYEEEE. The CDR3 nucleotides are TGTGCCAGCAGCTATAAAGAGACCCAGTACTTC. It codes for CASSYKETQYF.

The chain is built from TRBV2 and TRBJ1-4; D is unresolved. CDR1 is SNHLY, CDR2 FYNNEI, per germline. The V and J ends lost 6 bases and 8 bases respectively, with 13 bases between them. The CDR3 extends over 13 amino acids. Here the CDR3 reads CASRIRLREKLFF. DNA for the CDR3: TGTGCCAGCAGGATCCGCCTGAGGGAAAAACTGTTTTTT.

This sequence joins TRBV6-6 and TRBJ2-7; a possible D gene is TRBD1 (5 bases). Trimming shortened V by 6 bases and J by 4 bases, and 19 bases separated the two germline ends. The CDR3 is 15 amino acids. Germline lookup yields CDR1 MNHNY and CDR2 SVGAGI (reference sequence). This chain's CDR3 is CASSRDSEVRYEQYF. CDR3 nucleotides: TGTGCCAGCAGCCGTGACAGCGAAGTACGTTACGAGCAGTACTTC.

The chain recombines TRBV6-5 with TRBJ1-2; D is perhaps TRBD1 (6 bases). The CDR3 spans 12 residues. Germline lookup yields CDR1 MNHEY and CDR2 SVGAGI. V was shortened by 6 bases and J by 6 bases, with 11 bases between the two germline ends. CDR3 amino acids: CASSQGFDGYTF. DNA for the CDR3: TGTGCCAGCAGCCAGGGGTTCGATGGCTACACCTTC.

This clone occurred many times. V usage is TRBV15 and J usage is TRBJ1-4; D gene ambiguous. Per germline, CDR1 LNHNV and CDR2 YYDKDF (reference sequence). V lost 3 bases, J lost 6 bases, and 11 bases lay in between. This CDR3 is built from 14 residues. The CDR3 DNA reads TGTGCCACCAGCAGTCCCCGGGATTATGAAAAACTGTTTTTT. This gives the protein CATSSPRDYEKLFF.

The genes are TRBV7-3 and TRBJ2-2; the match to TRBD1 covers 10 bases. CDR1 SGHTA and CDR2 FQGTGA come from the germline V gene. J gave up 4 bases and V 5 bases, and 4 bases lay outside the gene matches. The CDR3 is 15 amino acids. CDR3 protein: CASSRRDRGTGELFF. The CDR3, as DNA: TGTGCCAGCAGCCGCCGGGACAGGGGCACCGGGGAGCTGTTTTTT.

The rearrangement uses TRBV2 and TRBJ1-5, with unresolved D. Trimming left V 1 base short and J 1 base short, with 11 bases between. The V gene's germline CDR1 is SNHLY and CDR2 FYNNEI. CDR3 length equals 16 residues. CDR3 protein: CASSEVRSGSNQPQHF. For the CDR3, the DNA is TGTGCCAGCAGTGAAGTTAGGTCAGGAAGCAATCAGCCCCAGCATTTT.

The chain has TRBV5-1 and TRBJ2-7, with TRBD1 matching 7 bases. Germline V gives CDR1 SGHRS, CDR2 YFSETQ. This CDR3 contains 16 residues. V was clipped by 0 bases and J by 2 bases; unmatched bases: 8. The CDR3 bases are TGCGCCAGCAGCTTGGCCCTGACAGGGATAACCTACGAGCAGTACTTC. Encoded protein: CASSLALTGITYEQYF.

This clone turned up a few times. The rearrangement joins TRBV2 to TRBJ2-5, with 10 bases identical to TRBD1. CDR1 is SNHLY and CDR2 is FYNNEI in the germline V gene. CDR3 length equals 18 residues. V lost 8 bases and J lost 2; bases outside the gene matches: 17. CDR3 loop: CASLKSGTGVGEQETQYF. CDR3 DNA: TGTGCCAGCCTTAAGTCCGGGACAGGGGTCGGGGAACAAGAGACCCAGTACTTC.

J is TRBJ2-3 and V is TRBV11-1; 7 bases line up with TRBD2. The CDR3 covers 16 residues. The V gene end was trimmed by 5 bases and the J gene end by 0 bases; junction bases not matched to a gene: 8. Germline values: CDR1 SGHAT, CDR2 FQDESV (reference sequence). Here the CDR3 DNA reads TGTGCCAGCAGCGACATGGGGCGGGGGAGCACAGATACGCAGTATTTT. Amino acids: CASSDMGRGSTDTQYF.

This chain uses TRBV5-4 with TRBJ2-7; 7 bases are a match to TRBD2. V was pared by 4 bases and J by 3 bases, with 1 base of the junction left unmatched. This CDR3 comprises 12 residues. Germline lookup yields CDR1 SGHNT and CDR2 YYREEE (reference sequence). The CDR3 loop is CASSKRGYEQYF. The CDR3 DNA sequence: TGTGCCAGCAGCAAGCGGGGCTACGAGCAGTACTTC.

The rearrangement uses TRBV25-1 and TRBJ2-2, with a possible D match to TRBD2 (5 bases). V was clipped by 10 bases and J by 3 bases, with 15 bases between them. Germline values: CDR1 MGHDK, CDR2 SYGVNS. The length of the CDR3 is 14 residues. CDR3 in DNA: TGTGCCACCTCGGGGAGTCCCTACACCGGGGAGCTGTTTTTT. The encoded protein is CATSGSPYTGELFF.

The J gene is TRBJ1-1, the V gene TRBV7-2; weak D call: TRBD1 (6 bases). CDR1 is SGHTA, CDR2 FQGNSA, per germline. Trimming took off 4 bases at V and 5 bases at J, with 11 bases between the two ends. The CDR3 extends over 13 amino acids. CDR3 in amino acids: CASSSQQGTEAFF. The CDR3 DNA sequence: TGTGCCAGCAGCTCCCAACAGGGTACTGAAGCTTTCTTT. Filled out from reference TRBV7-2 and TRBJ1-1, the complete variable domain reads GAGVSQSPSNKVTEKGKDVELRCDPISGHTALYWYRQSLGQGLEFLIYFQGNSAPDKSGLPSDRFSAERTGGSVSTLTIQRTQQEDSAVYLCASSSQQGTEAFFGQGTRLTVV.